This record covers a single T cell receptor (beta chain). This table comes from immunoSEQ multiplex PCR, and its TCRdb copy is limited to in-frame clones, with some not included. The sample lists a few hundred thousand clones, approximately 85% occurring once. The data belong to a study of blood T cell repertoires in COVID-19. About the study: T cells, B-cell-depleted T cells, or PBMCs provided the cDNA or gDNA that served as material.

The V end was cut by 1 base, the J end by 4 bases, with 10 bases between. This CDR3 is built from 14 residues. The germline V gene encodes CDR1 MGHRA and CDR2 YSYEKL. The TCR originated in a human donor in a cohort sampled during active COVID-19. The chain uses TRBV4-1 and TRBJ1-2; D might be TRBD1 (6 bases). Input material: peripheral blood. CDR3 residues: CASSQGRGLYGYTF. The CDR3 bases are TGCGCCAGCAGCCAAGGCAGGGGTCTCTATGGCTACACCTTC.